This T cell receptor beta chain was obtained from a study of blood T cell repertoires in COVID-19. Across the study: COVID-19 samples from acute and convalescent phases originated in the United States, Italy and Spain.

Per the study methods: Scientists estimated how many nucleated cells there were by amplifying reference gene primers. Sequenced by immunoSEQ multiplex PCR; TCRdb stores in-frame clones only, minus some. The V and J calls and clone size were taken over from that table, and D and trimming were inferred from the DNA. The sample holds fewer than 400,000 clones, around four fifths seen once. V was pared by 1 base and J by 0 bases, with 14 bases between. Per the germline V gene, CDR1 is SGHRS and CDR2 is YFSETQ. CDR3 length: 16 amino acids. The rearrangement joins TRBV5-1 to TRBJ2-7, with D tentatively TRBD1 (5 bases). Sequencing used peripheral blood. The clonotype was recovered from a man under 40 with active or convalescent COVID-19. The CDR3 coding sequence is TGCGCCAGCAGCTTGCTAGGACAACGGAGCTCCTACGAGCAGTACTTC. Its translation is CASSLLGQRSSYEQYF.